This TCR beta chain was obtained from a study of T cell repertoires in cytomegalovirus infection. Study-level background: Both a matching HLA type and CMV infection were indicated by public TCR beta signatures.

TCRdb called the reads again in MiXCR, with one record for every CDR3 protein. The sample contains about 260,000 distinct CDR3 sequences, roughly 15% of which appear only once. Study-wide results and limits: Of the TCR beta families, the public ones yielded a cumulative frequency that identified carriers of CMV plus the relevant HLA. Within the response measured ex vivo, HLA-C-restricted CMV-specific TCR beta clonotypes were dominant.

Comments on this clonotype: Its antigen remains unidentified.

The TCR comes from a human donor in good health (CMV status not recorded). Some clones in this sample may be carry-over from other donors' samples. The sequenced material came from PBMCs.

The CDR3: CASSLPDGEAFF. CDR3 DNA sequence: TGTGCCAGCAGCTTACCCGACGGTGAAGCTTTCTTT. The chain combines TRBV7-6 with TRBJ1-1; no clear D. This CDR3 is built from 12 residues. V was cut by 2 bases and J by 7 bases, with 8 bases left in between. Looked up from germline, CDR1 is SGHVS and CDR2 is FNYEAQ.